The clone carrying this T cell receptor beta chain was observed many times. Its cognate antigen is unknown. V was shortened by 3 bases and J by 6 bases, with 8 bases between the two germline ends. The CDR3 runs 13 residues. Germline values: CDR1 KGHDR, CDR2 SFDVKD. No patient had received any treatment before thyroid surgery. The data were taken from a study of metastatic and nonmetastatic thyroid tumors. Study at large: A comparison of repertoires was made across blood and tumor or nodule tissue from malignant and benign thyroid patients.

Original analysis: Clinicopathological groups supplied CDR3 differences that were used to build a distant-metastasis classifier for papillary thyroid cancer. With MiXCR, TCRdb called clones anew from the PCR reads. The V and J calls come from TCRdb's annotation, not from the publication. Of 35,000 to 45,000 clones listed, about 12% are singletons. Study results and caveats: Across blood and tumor, TCR beta diversity in malignant thyroid tumors was reportedly significantly higher than in benign nodules.

The TCR sequence derives from a male donor with papillary thyroid cancer or a benign thyroid nodule (not recorded which). Some clones in this sample may be carry-over from other donors' samples. Sequencing was done on a sample of blood. The rearrangement links TRBV24-1 to TRBJ2-1; possibly TRBD1 or TRBD2 for D (5 bases each). The CDR3 bases are TGTGCCACCAGTGATGGGACCAGCAATGAGCAGTTCTTC. Amino acid sequence: CATSDGTSNEQFF.